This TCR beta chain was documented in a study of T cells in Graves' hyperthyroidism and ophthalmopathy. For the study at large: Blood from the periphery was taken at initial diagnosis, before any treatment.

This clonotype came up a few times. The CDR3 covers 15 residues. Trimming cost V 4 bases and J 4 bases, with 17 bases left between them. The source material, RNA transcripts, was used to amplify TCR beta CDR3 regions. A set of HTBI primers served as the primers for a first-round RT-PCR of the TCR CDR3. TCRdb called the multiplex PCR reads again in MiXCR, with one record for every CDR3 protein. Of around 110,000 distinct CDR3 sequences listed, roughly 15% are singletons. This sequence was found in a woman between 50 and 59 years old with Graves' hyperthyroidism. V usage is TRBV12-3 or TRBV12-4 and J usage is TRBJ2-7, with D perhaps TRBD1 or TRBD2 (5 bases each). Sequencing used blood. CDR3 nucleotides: TGTGCCAGCAGTTCTGGGGGACCCCATGGGTACGAGCAGTACTTC. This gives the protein CASSSGGPHGYEQYF.